Below, 22 T cell receptor beta chains from the same sample are listed, as sequenced in a study of radiation and T cells in renal cell carcinoma. As to time point: blood 4 weeks post-SBRT, at nephrectomy. Treatment reported: 15 Gy SBRT to primary tumor, nephrectomy 4 weeks later. TCRdb keeps only in-frame clones here, not all; method: immunoSEQ multiplex PCR. The sample shows about 170,000 clones, about 87% of them seen only once. Material: blood, obtained from a patient whose treatment included radiotherapy and nephrectomy. The receptors were gathered from a woman aged 50 to 60 with renal cell carcinoma.

J is TRBJ2-1 and V is TRBV6-5; D uncertain. The CDR3 spans 12 residues. V was cut by 4 bases and J by 10 bases, with 11 bases left in between. Germline V gene data show CDR1 as MNHEY and CDR2 as SVGAGI. The CDR3: CASSFPFGEQFF. The CDR3 coding sequence is TGTGCCAGCAGTTTCCCCTTCGGGGAGCAGTTCTTC.

In nucleotides, the CDR3 is TGTGCCAGCATATGGTTGGGCCACAGAGGGGACACTGAAGCTTTCTTT. As protein: CASIWLGHRGDTEAFF. This chain connects TRBV6-6 to TRBJ1-1; tentative D call: TRBD1 (5 bases). Germline loops: CDR1 MNHNY, CDR2 SVGAGI (reference sequence). CDR3 length equals 16 residues. Trimming stripped 7 bases from V and 3 bases from J, with 21 bases between.

The chain carries TRBV9 and TRBJ1-2; a possible D gene is TRBD1 (5 bases). Germline V gives CDR1 SGDLS, CDR2 YYNGEE. V was shortened by 4 bases and J by 0 bases, with 10 bases between the two germline ends. The CDR3 contains 14 residues. This chain's CDR3 is CASSSQGANYGYTF. Written as DNA, the CDR3 is TGTGCCAGCAGCTCCCAGGGAGCTAACTATGGCTACACCTTC. The full variable domain, completed using reference TRBV9 and TRBJ1-2, is DSGVTQTPKHLITATGQRVTLRCSPRSGDLSVYWYQQSLDQGLQFLIQYYNGEERAKGNILERFSAQQFPDLHSELNLSSLELGDSALYFCASSSQGANYGYTFGSGTRLTVV.

V is TRBV4-1 and J is TRBJ1-2; 11 bases are shared with TRBD1. Looked up from germline, CDR1 is MGHRA and CDR2 is YSYEKL. After removal of 1 base from V and 1 base from J, the junction contained 5 bases not matched to a gene. There are 17 residues in the CDR3. This CDR3 is CASSQAGTGGYNYGYTF. The CDR3 bases are TGCGCCAGCAGCCAAGCGGGGACAGGGGGATATAACTATGGCTACACCTTC.

The CDR3 protein is CAISDDRDNTEAFF. In DNA, the CDR3 is TGTGCCATCAGTGACGACAGGGACAACACTGAAGCTTTCTTT. The V call is TRBV10-3, the J call TRBJ1-1, with 7 bases fitting TRBD1. Germline CDR1 ENHRY, CDR2 SYGVKD. The CDR3 extends over 14 amino acids. With V trimmed by 3 bases and J by 2 bases, 3 bases remained unmatched.

This chain connects TRBV2 to TRBJ2-2; 11 bases line up with TRBD2. This CDR3 region has 15 residues. J lost 6 bases, V lost 1 base, and 1 base had no gene match. Germline V gene sequence: CDR1 SNHLY, CDR2 FYNNEI. The CDR3 DNA reads as TGTGCCAGCAGTGAAGTTAGCGGGGGGGCCGGGGAGCTGTTTTTT. It yields the protein CASSEVSGGAGELFF.

This clone was counted once. The rearrangement uses TRBV6-5 and TRBJ2-3; D perhaps matches TRBD2 (6 bases). V was clipped by 4 bases and J by 2 bases, with 13 bases between them. The CDR3 covers 15 residues. Germline V gene lookup returns CDR1 MNHEY and CDR2 SVGAGI. The CDR3 loop reads CASSSRGGITDTQYF. The CDR3 DNA reads as TGTGCCAGCAGTTCGCGAGGCGGGATCACAGATACGCAGTATTTT.

The CDR3 region has the DNA TGTGCCAGTAGTATTTGGACGGATAGCAATCAGCCCCAGCATTTT. It translates to CASSIWTDSNQPQHF. The rearrangement uses TRBV19 and TRBJ1-5; D uncertain. In germline, CDR1 is LNHDA, CDR2 SQIVND (reference sequence). The CDR3 extends over 15 amino acids. V lost 3 bases, J lost 0 bases, and 9 bases lay in between.

V usage is TRBV7-9 and J usage is TRBJ2-7; 13 positions agree with TRBD2. V gave up 4 bases and J gave up 0 bases; unmatched junction bases: 9. The CDR3 has 18 residues. Germline assignment: CDR1 SEHNR and CDR2 FQNEAQ (reference sequence). CDR3 sequence reads: CASSSQLTSGGTSYEQYF. CDR3 DNA sequence: TGTGCCAGCAGCTCTCAGTTGACTAGCGGGGGGACCTCCTACGAGCAGTACTTC.

This clone was observed a handful of times. V is TRBV4-3 and J is TRBJ1-1; perhaps TRBD1 as D (5 bases). Deletions cut 1 base from V and 3 bases from J, with 12 bases between. Germline CDR1 reads LGHNA; CDR2 reads YSLEER. CDR3 length: 15 residues. CDR3 in amino acids: CASSQVWGDDTEAFF. The CDR3 nucleotides read TGCGCCAGCAGCCAAGTCTGGGGGGATGACACTGAAGCTTTCTTT.

This clone has more than one count but fewer than ten. V usage is TRBV6-1 and J usage is TRBJ2-7, with 9 bases matching TRBD1. The CDR3 runs to 13 residues. Trimming took 1 base from V and 12 from J; bases not matched to a gene: 7. Per germline, CDR1 MNHNS and CDR2 SASEGT. CDR3 amino acids: CASSEVQGALRYF. CDR3 coding DNA: TGTGCCAGCAGTGAAGTACAGGGGGCGTTGAGGTACTTC.

The DNA for the CDR3 is TGTGCCAGCAGCCCTTTTCGACTAGCGGGGGGGCGAGAGACCCAGTACTTC. Translating it yields CASSPFRLAGGRETQYF. The chain links TRBV7-8 to TRBJ2-5; 14 bases align to TRBD2. This CDR3 region has 17 residues. V gave up 5 bases and J gave up 4 bases; unmatched junction bases: 9. Germline CDR1 and CDR2: SGHVS and FQNEAQ.

The J gene is TRBJ2-5, the V gene TRBV5-1; D is unresolved. Germline V gene data show CDR1 as SGHRS and CDR2 as YFSETQ. The CDR3 is 13 residues long. V dropped 7 bases and J dropped 5 bases, with 15 bases sitting between them. CDR3 residues: CASAALVGETQYF. DNA for the CDR3: TGCGCCAGCGCCGCCTTGGTGGGGGAGACCCAGTACTTC.

The rearrangement joins TRBV5-4 to TRBJ2-3; D gene unclear. Trimming removed 4 bases from V and 2 bases from J, with 14 bases in between. The CDR3 is made up of 15 amino acids. Germline V gene data show CDR1 as SGHNT and CDR2 as YYREEE (reference sequence). CDR3 in DNA: TGTGCCAGCAGCCGTACTGGGGATTTCACAGATACGCAGTATTTT. Its translation: CASSRTGDFTDTQYF.

This clone was seen just once. This rearrangement joins TRBV28 to TRBJ1-1; D unclear. CDR1 and CDR2 (germline): MDHEN, SYDVKM. There are 12 residues in the CDR3. Trimming shortened V by 3 bases and J by 7 bases, and 9 bases separated the two germline ends. CDR3 in DNA: TGTGCCAGCAGTTTCTTTGGGAATGAAGCTTTCTTT. Its translation: CASSFFGNEAFF.

V gene TRBV6-6 combines with J gene TRBJ1-4; tentatively, D is TRBD1 (6 bases). Germline CDR1 MNHNY, CDR2 SVGAGI (reference sequence). The CDR3 has 16 residues. The V gene lost 0 bases and the J gene lost 8 bases, with 16 bases spanning the gap. The CDR3 DNA reads as TGTGCCAGCAGTTACTCGATCATAGGGACACTCGAAAAACTGTTTTTT. Translation: CASSYSIIGTLEKLFF.

V usage is TRBV7-3 and J usage is TRBJ2-2, with TRBD1 identical over 8 bases. The V gene's germline CDR1 is SGHTA and CDR2 FQGTGA. V gave up 5 bases and J gave up 6 bases; unmatched junction bases: 8. The CDR3 length is 15 residues. CDR3 sequence (DNA): TGTGCCAGCAGCCCAGACAGGGGATCAGCCGGGGAGCTGTTTTTT. Its translation: CASSPDRGSAGELFF.

The rearrangement links TRBV5-6 to TRBJ1-6; 7 nucleotides align to TRBD1. V shed 4 bases and J 0 bases; nucleotides not matched to a gene: 4. The CDR3 extends over 16 amino acids. Germline assignment: CDR1 SGHDT and CDR2 YYEEEE. The chain's CDR3 is CASSVWDSSYNSPLHF. Here the CDR3 DNA reads TGTGCCAGCAGCGTTTGGGACAGCTCCTATAATTCACCCCTCCACTTT. Full variable domain (remainder filled in from reference TRBV5-6 and TRBJ1-6): DAGVTQSPTHLIKTRGQQVTLRCSPKSGHDTVSWYQQALGQGPQFIFQYYEEEERQRGNFPDRFSGHQFPNYSSELNVNALLLGDSALYLCASSVWDSSYNSPLHFGNGTRLTVT.

The count of this clone is one. The chain recombines TRBV7-9 with TRBJ1-1; no definite D call. Trimming took 0 bases from V and 4 from J, leaving 9 bases between them. CDR1 SEHNR and CDR2 FQNEAQ come from the germline V gene (reference sequence). The CDR3 is 14 residues long. The CDR3: CASSLARSGTEAFF. In nucleotides, the CDR3 is TGTGCCAGCAGCTTAGCGCGGTCGGGCACTGAAGCTTTCTTT.

The chain employs TRBV7-9 and TRBJ2-5; maybe TRBD2 (6 bases). CDR1 is SEHNR, CDR2 FQNEAQ, per germline (reference sequence). With 0 bases removed from V and 5 bases from J, the gap between germline ends came to 13 bases. The CDR3 length is 15 residues. The CDR3 is CASSLALGGLETQYF. CDR3 sequence (DNA): TGTGCCAGCAGCTTAGCTCTCGGGGGTCTTGAGACCCAGTACTTC.

This sequence joins TRBV19 and TRBJ2-7, with a possible D match to TRBD1 (6 bases). With 4 bases removed from V and 7 bases from J, the gap between germline ends came to 20 bases. The CDR3 loop spans 15 amino acids. CDR1 and CDR2 from the germline V gene are LNHDA and SQIVND (reference sequence). CDR3 DNA: TGTGCCAGTAGTAACTCAGGGGCGGACCCAGGGGAGCAGTACTTC. Residues: CASSNSGADPGEQYF.

This chain links TRBV13 with TRBJ1-2; D is ambiguous. Trimming cost V 5 bases and J 4 bases, with 17 bases left between them. The CDR3 is 15 residues long. Germline V lookup: CDR1 PRHDT, CDR2 FYEKMQ (reference sequence). The CDR3 spells CASSPTRSAGYGYTF. CDR3 DNA sequence: TGTGCCAGCAGCCCCACGAGGAGTGCGGGCTATGGCTACACCTTC. The variable domain in full, with the rest retrieved from reference TRBV13 and TRBJ1-2, is AAGVIQSPRHLIKEKRETATLKCYPIPRHDTVYWYQQGPGQDPQFLISFYEKMQSDKGSIPDRFSAQQFSDYHSELNMSSLELGDSALYFCASSPTRSAGYGYTFGSGTRLTVV.